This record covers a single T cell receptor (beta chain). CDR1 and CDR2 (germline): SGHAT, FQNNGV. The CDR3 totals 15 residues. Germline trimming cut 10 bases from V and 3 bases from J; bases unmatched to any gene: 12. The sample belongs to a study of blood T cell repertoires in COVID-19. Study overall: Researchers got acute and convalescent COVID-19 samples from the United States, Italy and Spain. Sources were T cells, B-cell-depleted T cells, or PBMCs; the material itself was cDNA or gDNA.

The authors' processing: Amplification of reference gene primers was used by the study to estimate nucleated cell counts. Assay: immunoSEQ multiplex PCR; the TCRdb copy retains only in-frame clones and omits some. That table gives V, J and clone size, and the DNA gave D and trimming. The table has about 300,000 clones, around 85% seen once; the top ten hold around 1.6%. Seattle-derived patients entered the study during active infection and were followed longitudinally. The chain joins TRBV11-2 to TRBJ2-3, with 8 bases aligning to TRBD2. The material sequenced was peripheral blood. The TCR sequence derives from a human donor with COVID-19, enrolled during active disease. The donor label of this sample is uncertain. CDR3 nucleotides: TGTGCCAACCAAATGACGGGAGGGCCTACAGATACGCAGTATTTT. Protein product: CANQMTGGPTDTQYF.